The rows below give T cell receptor beta chains drawn from one sample of a study of glioma-infiltrating T cells. MiXCR was run by TCRdb on the multiplex PCR reads, yielding one entry per CDR3 protein. The sample shows about 110,000 distinct CDR3 sequences, 20% to 30% of them seen only once. What was sequenced was glioma tissue, nonneoplastic brain tissue, or PBMCs (not recorded which). These receptors were collected from a human donor with low-grade glioma or glioblastoma, undergoing nonglioma brain surgery, or in good health (not recorded which). Both conserved end residues are part of each CDR3. Each record gives: J gene, V gene, clone size, D gene, CDR3 protein, CDR3 DNA. A D gene is named only where the DNA matches it firmly. Clone size is not always given. Where it is, it says once, few, many or a class for expanded clones.

TRBJ2-3,TRBV7-2,many,NA,CASSLAGLFTDTQYF,TGTGCCAGCAGCTTAGCGGGACTTTTCACAGATACGCAGTATTTT
TRBJ1-1,TRBV6-2/TRBV6-3,once,TRBD1,CSSAGGNAEAFF,TGTTCCAGTGCAGGGGGCAACGCTGAAGCTTTCTTT
TRBJ2-5,TRBV2,many,NA,CASGSSQETQYF,TGTGCCAGCGGAAGCTCTCAAGAGACCCAGTACTTC
TRBJ2-1,TRBV7-3,NA,NA,CASSLIGGSNEQFF,TGTGCCAGCAGCTTAATTGGGGGAAGCAATGAGCAGTTCTTC
TRBJ2-1,TRBV6-4,NA,TRBD2,CASSSAGLAGIIDKQFF,TGTGCCAGCAGTTCCGCCGGACTAGCGGGTATAATCGATAAGCAGTTCTTC
TRBJ1-5,TRBV20-1,many,NA,CSASEGWNQPQHF,TGCAGTGCTAGCGAGGGTTGGAATCAGCCCCAGCATTTT
TRBJ1-5,TRBV2,many,NA,CASSKFTQPQHF,TGTGCCAGCAGTAAGTTCACTCAGCCCCAGCATTTT
TRBJ1-5,TRBV30,NA,TRBD1,CACSDRDNQPQHF,TGTGCCTGCTCCGACAGGGACAATCAGCCCCAGCATTTT
TRBJ2-7,TRBV18,many,NA,CASSLEAYEQYF,TGTGCCAGCTCACTGGAAGCCTACGAGCAGTACTTC
TRBJ2-1,TRBV11-2,NA,TRBD2,CASSPDIGGRGLGNANEQFF,TGTGCCAGCAGCCCCGATATCGGCGGGAGGGGCCTCGGTAATGCTAATGAGCAGTTCTTC
TRBJ2-1,TRBV7-9,many,TRBD1,CASSLVQGMAGNEQFF,TGTGCCAGCAGCTTAGTACAGGGGATGGCGGGCAATGAGCAGTTCTTC
TRBJ1-1,TRBV29-1,many,TRBD1,CSVEGQGVNTEAFF,TGCAGCGTTGAAGGACAGGGGGTGAACACTGAAGCTTTCTTT
TRBJ1-5,TRBV18,many,NA,CASSPPTGSLGNQPQHF,TGTGCCAGCTCACCACCGACAGGATCACTAGGCAATCAGCCCCAGCATTTT
TRBJ2-1,TRBV14,NA,NA,CASSQTPGTAGYNEQFF,TGTGCCAGCAGCCAAACCCCCGGGACAGCGGGCTACAATGAGCAGTTCTTC
TRBJ1-2,TRBV29-1,NA,NA,CSVGEQGRRHGYTF,TGCAGCGTGGGTGAGCAGGGGCGACGCCATGGCTACACCTTC
TRBJ2-2,TRBV12-3/TRBV12-4,NA,TRBD1,CASSPRGQGSTGELFF,TGTGCCAGCAGTCCCCGAGGACAGGGGAGCACCGGGGAGCTGTTTTTT
TRBJ1-1,TRBV24-1,many,NA,CATKGTGEAFF,TGTGCCACCAAGGGTACAGGTGAAGCTTTCTTT
TRBJ2-7,TRBV6-2/TRBV6-3,many,TRBD1,CASSYAAGGLGRQYF,TGTGCCAGCAGTTACGCGGCAGGGGGCTTAGGTCGGCAGTACTTC
TRBJ2-7,TRBV2,NA,TRBD1,CASHDRGLYEQYF,TGTGCCAGCCACGACAGGGGGCTCTACGAGCAGTACTTC
TRBJ1-1,TRBV4-1,many,NA,CASSQESPRLTEAFF,TGCGCCAGCAGCCAAGAATCCCCTAGACTCACTGAAGCTTTCTTT
TRBJ1-3,TRBV7-2,many,NA,CASSLGGGRITSSGNTIYF,TGTGCCAGCAGCCTAGGGGGGGGCCGGATAACAAGCTCTGGAAACACCATATATTTT
TRBJ2-1,TRBV24-1,many,NA,CATSDSAGERTKYNEQFF,TGTGCCACCAGTGACTCTGCTGGGGAGCGGACGAAATACAATGAGCAGTTCTTC
TRBJ1-5,TRBV12-3/TRBV12-4,NA,NA,CASAFLGQPQHF,TGTGCCAGTGCATTTCTGGGTCAGCCCCAGCATTTT
TRBJ2-7,TRBV6-9,NA,NA,CVSSYATRMLPGEQYF,TGTGTTAGCAGTTACGCAACTAGAATGTTACCGGGTGAGCAGTACTTC
TRBJ2-1,TRBV13,NA,NA,CASSSWGAPYNEQFF,TGTGCCAGCAGTTCCTGGGGGGCCCCCTACAATGAGCAGTTCTTC
TRBJ1-1,TRBV15,NA,NA,CATSRVHQGTTEAFF,TGTGCCACCAGCAGAGTACACCAGGGAACCACTGAAGCTTTCTTT
TRBJ1-4,TRBV29-1,NA,NA,CSVGSGTATNEKLFF,TGCAGCGTTGGCTCCGGGACTGCAACTAATGAAAAACTGTTTTTT
TRBJ2-7,TRBV7-3,many,NA,CASSLSSRGEQYF,TGTGCCAGCAGCTTAAGCTCCCGGGGCGAGCAGTACTTC
TRBJ2-7,TRBV20-1,many,NA,CSARLSGSPLKEQYF,TGCAGTGCTAGGCTCTCGGGGTCCCCACTTAAGGAGCAGTACTTC
TRBJ2-5,TRBV11-2,many,NA,CASREGLPEGTQYF,TGTGCCAGCAGGGAGGGGCTCCCTGAGGGGACCCAGTACTTC